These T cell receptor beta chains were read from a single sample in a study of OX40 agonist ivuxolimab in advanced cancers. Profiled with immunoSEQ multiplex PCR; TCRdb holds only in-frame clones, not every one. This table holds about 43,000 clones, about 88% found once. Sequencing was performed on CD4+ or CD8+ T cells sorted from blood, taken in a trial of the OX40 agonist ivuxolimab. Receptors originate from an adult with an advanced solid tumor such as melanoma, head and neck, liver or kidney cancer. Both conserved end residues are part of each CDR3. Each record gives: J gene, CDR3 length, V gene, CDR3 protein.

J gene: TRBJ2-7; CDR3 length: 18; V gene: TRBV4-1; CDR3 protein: CASSQEPSGRPPLDEQYF
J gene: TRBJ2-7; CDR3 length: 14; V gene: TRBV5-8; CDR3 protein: CASRLGTGVNEQYF
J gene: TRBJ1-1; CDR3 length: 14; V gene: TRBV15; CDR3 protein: CATSRGEGNTEAFF
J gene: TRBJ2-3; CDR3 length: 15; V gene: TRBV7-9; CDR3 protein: CASSSPGSGTDTQYF
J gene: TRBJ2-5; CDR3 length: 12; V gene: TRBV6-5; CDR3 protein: CASSSGGETQYF
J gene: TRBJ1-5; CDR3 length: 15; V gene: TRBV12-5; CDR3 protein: CASGFDSTSNQPQHF
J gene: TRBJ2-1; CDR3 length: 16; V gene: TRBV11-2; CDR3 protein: CASSLRLAATYNEQFF
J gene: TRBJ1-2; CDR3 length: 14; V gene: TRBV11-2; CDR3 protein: CASSLGTLGYGYTF
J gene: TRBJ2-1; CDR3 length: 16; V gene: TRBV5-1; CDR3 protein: CASSLAGDLLAFEQFF
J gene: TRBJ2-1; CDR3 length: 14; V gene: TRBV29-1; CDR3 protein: CSVLEGSAYNEQFF